This entry describes one TCR beta chain. Produced via immunoSEQ multiplex PCR; TCRdb's table is partial and in-frame only. The sample has under 60,000 clones; about 90% are singletons. This sample stems from a study of T cell changes during pregnancy in multiple sclerosis. Germline CDR1 is SGDLS and CDR2 is YYNGEE. J lost 5 bases, V lost 0 bases, and 5 bases had no gene match. This CDR3 has 16 amino acids. The sequence was obtained from a female donor with multiple sclerosis, enrolled in a pregnancy study. The sample consisted of CD4+ T cells from peripheral blood mononuclear cells, taken after pregnancy. V is TRBV9 and J is TRBJ2-5; TRBD2 matches 12 bases. As DNA, the CDR3 is TGTGCCAGCAGCGTAGTACTAGCGGGGGGAGGTGAGACCCAGTACTTC. Translating it yields CASSVVLAGGGETQYF.